These T cell receptor beta chains were read from a single sample in a study of control samples from healthy donors and cancer patients. The data were produced by immunoSEQ multiplex PCR, yet TCRdb's version contains in-frame clones alone and is incomplete. The sample gives around 50,000 clones, approximately 96% of which show up once; under 2% is in the top ten. Sequencing was carried out using blood. These receptors all stem from a woman younger than 45 in good health. Both conserved end residues are part of each CDR3. D genes are given only for firm matches. Only some rows state a clone size, as once, few, many or a class for expanded clones.

TRBJ2-3,-,14,-,TRBV6-1,TGTGCCAGCAGTGAAGACAGTAATACAGATACGCAGTATTTT,CASSEDSNTDTQYF
TRBJ1-2,TRBD1,14,-,TRBV7-8,TGTGCCAGCAGCCCGGGACAGATTAACTATGGCTACACCTTC,CASSPGQINYGYTF
TRBJ2-1,-,13,-,TRBV19,TGTGCCAGTAGTTACAGGGGAGGGAATGAGCAGTTCTTC,CASSYRGGNEQFF
TRBJ1-4,TRBD1,14,once,TRBV5-8,TGTGCCAGCAGCTTCGACAGGGGTACTGAAAAACTGTTTTTT,CASSFDRGTEKLFF
TRBJ1-4,-,14,-,TRBV28,TGTGCCAGCAGTTCCGGACAGTCTAATGAAAAACTGTTTTTT,CASSSGQSNEKLFF
TRBJ1-4,-,14,-,TRBV5-1,TGCGCCAGCAGCTTGGGGCAGCTTAATGAAAAACTGTTTTTT,CASSLGQLNEKLFF
TRBJ1-4,-,15,-,TRBV28,TGTGCCAGCAGTTCCCGTTGGGGAACTAATGAAAAACTGTTTTTT,CASSSRWGTNEKLFF
TRBJ2-5,TRBD1,17,-,TRBV28,TGTGCCAGCAGTTCCACCCTTGACAGGGGGATCCAAGAGACCCAGTACTTC,CASSSTLDRGIQETQYF
TRBJ1-5,-,14,-,TRBV19,TGTGCCAGTAGTAAGGGGACCCGTAGGGAGCCCCAGCATTTT,CASSKGTRREPQHF
TRBJ2-7,-,15,-,TRBV15,TGTGCCACCAGCAGAGATTTTTTAGAGAGTGGGGAGCAGTACTTC,CATSRDFLESGEQYF
TRBJ2-3,TRBD2,15,-,TRBV27,TGTGCCAGCAGTCCCCCTTTCGGGAGGGAGGATACGCAGTATTTT,CASSPPFGREDTQYF
TRBJ2-2,-,14,few,TRBV18,TGTGCCAGCTCGCCGGACCCGAACACCGGGGAGCTGTTTTTT,CASSPDPNTGELFF
TRBJ2-7,TRBD1,14,-,TRBV28,TGTGCCAGCAGTTTAGGGACAGGGGTTGGGGAGCAGTACTTC,CASSLGTGVGEQYF
TRBJ1-4,-,17,once,TRBV7-9,TGTGCCAGCAGCTTAGCGGCTCCGGAGATGACTAATGAAAAACTGTTTTTT,CASSLAAPEMTNEKLFF
TRBJ2-1,TRBD2,14,-,TRBV3-1/TRBV3-2,TGTGCCAGCAGCCAAGGGCTAGCGGGGGCCGAGCAGTTCTTC,CASSQGLAGAEQFF
TRBJ2-4,TRBD2,18,few,TRBV7-3,TGTGCCAGCAGCTTACTAGCGGGAGGGCCACTAGCCAAAAACATTCAGTACTTC,CASSLLAGGPLAKNIQYF
TRBJ2-1,-,13,-,TRBV27,TGTGCCAGCAGTTGGTCAGGTACCGATGAGCAGTTCTTC,CASSWSGTDEQFF
TRBJ2-3,TRBD2,20,-,TRBV30,TGTGCCTGGAGACGAGTTGGACTAGCGGGAGGGCCGTCCGGCCCAGATACGCAGTATTTT,CAWRRVGLAGGPSGPDTQYF
TRBJ1-6,-,14,-,TRBV6-2/TRBV6-3,TGTGCCAGCAGCCCCAGGGCAGGGGATTCACCCCTCCACTTT,CASSPRAGDSPLHF
TRBJ1-2,TRBD1,13,-,TRBV25-1,TGTGCCAGCAGTGGACCTACAGGGGGCAGAACGACCTTC,CASSGPTGGRTTF
TRBJ1-5,-,14,-,TRBV6-5,TGTGCCAGCAGTACCGACCGTAGCAATCAGCCCCAGCATTTT,CASSTDRSNQPQHF
TRBJ2-5,-,13,few,TRBV4-1,TGCGCCAGTGGCGCTGTCTTGCTGGAGACCCAGTACTTC,CASGAVLLETQYF
TRBJ2-7,TRBD1,14,-,TRBV5-1,TGCGCCAGCAGCTTACAGGGGTCTCGGGACGAGCAGTACTTC,CASSLQGSRDEQYF
TRBJ2-7,TRBD2,15,-,TRBV19,TGTGCCAGTACGCCCGGGGGGAATCTTTGGTACGAGCAGTACTTC,CASTPGGNLWYEQYF
TRBJ2-3,TRBD2,15,-,TRBV27,TGTGCCAGCATGGGGAGCGGGAGGGGGTCAGATACGCAGTATTTT,CASMGSGRGSDTQYF
TRBJ1-2,-,14,-,TRBV5-1,TGCGCCAGCAGCTATGGCGGGGAAGGCTATGGCTACACCTTC,CASSYGGEGYGYTF
TRBJ1-2,-,13,once,TRBV30,TGTGCCTGGACGGCGGACGGGAAGGGACGCTACACCTTC,CAWTADGKGRYTF
TRBJ1-4,-,15,medium-sized,TRBV28,TGTGCCAGCAGCCATACGGGGGGTTCGAATGAAAAACTGTTTTTT,CASSHTGGSNEKLFF
TRBJ2-7,TRBD2,13,-,TRBV2,TGTGCCAGGGGACTAGCGGGAGGCTACGAGCAGTACTTC,CARGLAGGYEQYF